Listed here are 30 T cell receptor beta chains from one sample, sequenced in a study of blood T cell repertoires in COVID-19. Assay: immunoSEQ multiplex PCR; the TCRdb copy retains only in-frame clones and omits some. The repertoire has some 220,000 clones, 75% to 85% of them found once; the top ten carry approximately 5.7%. Sequencing was done on a sample of peripheral blood. These receptors all come from a human donor in a cohort sampled during active COVID-19.

This clone was detected once. V is TRBV7-9 and J is TRBJ2-5; 9 bases agree with TRBD1. The V segment lost 5 bases and the J segment 5 bases; nucleotides outside the gene matches: 9. The CDR3 contains 15 residues. Germline values: CDR1 SEHNR, CDR2 FQNEAQ (reference sequence). This CDR3 reads CASSVDRGTPETQYF. The CDR3 DNA follows: TGTGCCAGCAGCGTCGACAGGGGGACCCCGGAGACCCAGTACTTC.

This clone has a handful of counts. The gene calls are TRBV24-1 and TRBJ2-5, with 10 nucleotides matching TRBD1. From germline, CDR1 is KGHDR and CDR2 SFDVKD. The CDR3 has 18 amino acids. The trim removed 1 base at V and 2 bases at J, leaving 9 bases unmatched. The CDR3 DNA sequence: TGTGCCACCAGTGATTTAATGGGTGGACAGGGGGTACAAGAGACCCAGTACTTC. Amino acids: CATSDLMGGQGVQETQYF.

The V call is TRBV29-1, the J call TRBJ1-4; 7 nucleotides line up with TRBD1. The CDR3 covers 14 residues. J was trimmed by 0 bases and V by 7 bases; bases with no gene match: 5. Per germline, CDR1 SQVTM and CDR2 ANQGSEA. This chain's CDR3 is CSARQGSTNEKLFF. The CDR3 nucleotides are TGCAGCGCACGACAGGGTTCAACTAATGAAAAACTGTTTTTT.

J is TRBJ2-3 and V is TRBV2; 7 positions agree with TRBD2. Germline lookup yields CDR1 SNHLY and CDR2 FYNNEI. This CDR3 contains 13 residues. J was trimmed by 2 bases and V by 9 bases; bases with no gene match: 5. The CDR3 DNA sequence: TGTGCCAGGTCGACTAGCTACACAGATACGCAGTATTTT. Translated: CARSTSYTDTQYF.

The CDR3 region has the DNA TGTGCCTGTAGCGGGGGGGCTCGGGAGACCCAGTACTTC. This encodes CACSGGARETQYF. The rearrangement links TRBV7-2 to TRBJ2-5, with 11 bases fitting TRBD2. CDR3 length equals 13 residues. J gave up 5 bases and V 11 bases, and 7 bases lay outside the gene matches. The germline V gene has CDR1 SGHTA and CDR2 FQGNSA.

V usage is TRBV5-1 and J usage is TRBJ2-5; TRBD1 agrees at 10 bases. The V gene end was trimmed by 4 bases and the J gene end by 4 bases; junction bases not matched to a gene: 7. The CDR3 runs 15 residues. Germline CDR1 is SGHRS and CDR2 is YFSETQ. The CDR3 region is CASSGQGEFGETQYF. The CDR3 DNA reads as TGCGCCAGCAGCGGACAGGGGGAGTTTGGAGAGACCCAGTACTTC.

This clone was detected only once. The J gene is TRBJ2-5, the V gene TRBV5-4, with a tentative D call TRBD1 (6 bases). Germline V gene sequence: CDR1 SGHNT, CDR2 YYREEE (reference sequence). V shed 3 bases and J shed 0 bases, with 18 bases lying between them. This CDR3 spans 17 amino acids. This CDR3 reads CASSSGTTVTYQETQYF. The CDR3 bases are TGTGCCAGCAGCTCCGGGACAACCGTTACGTACCAAGAGACCCAGTACTTC.

The rearrangement joins TRBV9 to TRBJ1-1; TRBD1 matches 7 bases. The length of the CDR3 is 14 residues. Germline CDR1 reads SGDLS; CDR2 reads YYNGEE. After removal of 4 bases from V and 1 base from J, the junction contained 4 bases not matched to a gene. CDR3 sequence (DNA): TGTGCCAGCAGCAGAGGGGGCAAGAACACTGAAGCTTTCTTT. The encoded protein is CASSRGGKNTEAFF.

This clone was seen only once. The gene calls are TRBV11-2 and TRBJ2-7; 12 bases are shared with TRBD2. Germline values: CDR1 SGHAT, CDR2 FQNNGV. CDR3 length: 16 residues. The V gene end was trimmed by 4 bases and the J gene end by 2 bases; junction bases not matched to a gene: 6. This CDR3 is CASSSKLAGGAYEQYF. The CDR3 nucleotides are TGTGCCAGCAGCTCCAAGCTAGCGGGAGGGGCCTACGAGCAGTACTTC. Drawing the rest from reference TRBV11-2 and TRBJ2-7, the complete variable domain is EAGVAQSPRYKIIEKRQSVAFWCNPISGHATLYWYQQILGQGPKLLIQFQNNGVVDDSQLPKDRFSAERLKGVDSTLKIQPAKLEDSAVYLCASSSKLAGGAYEQYFGPGTRLTVT.

The rearrangement links TRBV9 to TRBJ1-1, with D perhaps matching TRBD1 (6 bases). The CDR3 consists of 14 residues. The V end was cut by 0 bases, the J end by 1 base, with 7 bases between. CDR1 and CDR2 (germline): SGDLS, YYNGEE. CDR3 sequence reads: CASSVEGGNTEAFF. The CDR3 coding sequence is TGTGCCAGCAGCGTAGAAGGGGGGAACACTGAAGCTTTCTTT.

The V and J genes are TRBV27 and TRBJ2-7; 7 bases are shared with TRBD1. Losses at the gene ends were 2 bases for V and 7 bases for J; bases not matched to a gene: 11. Germline assignment: CDR1 MNHEY and CDR2 SMNVEV (reference sequence). The CDR3 extends over 15 amino acids. CDR3 residues: CASSLTPTGSREQYF. The CDR3 DNA follows: TGTGCCAGCAGTTTAACCCCGACAGGGTCTAGGGAGCAGTACTTC.

A few counts support this clone. The CDR3 here is CASSANSGQLNQPQHF. CDR3 DNA sequence: TGTGCCAGCAGTGCTAACTCGGGACAGCTCAATCAGCCCCAGCATTTT. The V gene is TRBV28, the J gene TRBJ1-5; 7 nucleotides line up with TRBD1. Trimming at V came to 5 bases and at J to 3 bases, leaving 10 bases not matched to a gene. The CDR3 extends over 16 amino acids. Germline lookup yields CDR1 MDHEN and CDR2 SYDVKM.

The chain joins TRBV5-1 to TRBJ1-1; 7 nucleotides align to TRBD1. J gave up 4 bases and V 1 base, and 4 bases lay outside the gene matches. This CDR3 spans 14 amino acids. Per germline, CDR1 SGHRS and CDR2 YFSETQ. CDR3 amino acids: CASSLPGGFTEAFF. The CDR3 DNA sequence: TGCGCCAGCAGCTTGCCAGGGGGATTCACTGAAGCTTTCTTT.

This clone is a singleton in its sample. J is TRBJ2-7 and V is TRBV3-1 (or the pseudogene TRBV3-2); 10 bases map to TRBD2. Unmatched junction bases numbered 7, after V lost 1 base and J lost 1 base. The germline V gene has CDR1 LGHDT and CDR2 YNNKEL (reference sequence). This CDR3 is 17 amino acids long. The CDR3 sequence is CASSQGASGRGSYEQYF. The CDR3 DNA reads as TGTGCCAGCAGCCAAGGGGCTAGCGGGAGAGGTTCCTACGAGCAGTACTTC.

The chain carries TRBV15 and TRBJ1-2, with D unclear. Germline V lookup: CDR1 LNHNV, CDR2 YYDKDF (reference sequence). This CDR3 has 13 residues. Trimming removed 5 bases from V and 8 bases from J, with 15 bases in between. The CDR3, as DNA: TGTGCCACCAGCCATCGGGAAGCAGGAGGCTACACCTTC. Encoded protein: CATSHREAGGYTF.

This chain joins TRBV7-6 and TRBJ2-7; 8 nucleotides line up with TRBD2. V was pared by 4 bases and J by 5 bases, with 13 bases of the junction left unmatched. The CDR3 loop spans 16 amino acids. The germline gives CDR1 SGHVS, CDR2 FNYEAQ. The CDR3 sequence is CASSSQPSGGLDEQYF. The DNA for the CDR3 is TGTGCCAGCAGCTCCCAGCCCAGCGGGGGATTGGACGAGCAGTACTTC.

The chain carries TRBV11-2 and TRBJ2-3; 7 bases match TRBD2. The CDR3 has 16 amino acids. The germline gives CDR1 SGHAT, CDR2 FQNNGV. The V gene end was trimmed by 5 bases and the J gene end by 1 base; junction bases not matched to a gene: 9. CDR3 in DNA: TGTGCCAGCAGCGACCCGGGACTACCGGGCACAGATACGCAGTATTTT. Its protein is CASSDPGLPGTDTQYF.

In its sample, this clone was seen once. This chain links TRBV5-4 with TRBJ1-4; D call uncertain. Per germline, CDR1 SGHNT and CDR2 YYREEE (reference sequence). V was shortened by 1 base and J by 0 bases, with 4 bases between the two germline ends. CDR3 size: 14 residues. The CDR3 here is CASSLSATNEKLFF. CDR3 nucleotide sequence: TGTGCCAGCAGCTTGTCTGCAACTAATGAAAAACTGTTTTTT.

The chain employs TRBV5-4 and TRBJ2-3, with TRBD1 as a possible D gene (5 bases). Germline V gene data show CDR1 as SGHNT and CDR2 as YYREEE (reference sequence). The CDR3 is made up of 14 amino acids. The V end lost 2 bases, the J end lost 0 bases, and 7 bases lay between the germline ends. The CDR3 reads CASSFGASTDTQYF. The CDR3 DNA reads as TGTGCCAGCAGCTTTGGGGCAAGCACAGATACGCAGTATTTT.

V and J are TRBV27 and TRBJ1-1; D call uncertain. CDR3 length: 20 residues. CDR1 and CDR2 (germline): MNHEY, SMNVEV (reference sequence). Trimming cost V 3 bases and J 2 bases, with 28 bases left between them. The CDR3 DNA reads as TGTGCCAGCAGTTTTCAGCGGAGTTTTTCCAGAAGACAAGAAAACACTGAAGCTTTCTTT. It codes for CASSFQRSFSRRQENTEAFF.

This clone was recorded only once. The V call is TRBV7-6, the J call TRBJ2-2; no clear D. The V end was cut by 2 bases, the J end by 0 bases, with 10 bases between. Per germline, CDR1 SGHVS and CDR2 FNYEAQ. The CDR3 has 16 amino acids. The CDR3 nucleotides read TGTGCCAGCAGCTTAATGATGGCAGCGAACACCGGGGAGCTGTTTTTT. It is translated as CASSLMMAANTGELFF.

This clone was found once. J is TRBJ2-3 and V is TRBV5-1, with 7 nucleotides matching TRBD1. There are 14 residues in the CDR3. Trimming cost V 8 bases and J 1 base; bases outside gene matches: 7. Germline V gene lookup returns CDR1 SGHRS and CDR2 YFSETQ. CDR3 residues: CASAPTGGTDTQYF. The DNA of the CDR3 is TGCGCCAGTGCGCCCACAGGGGGCACAGATACGCAGTATTTT.

The rearrangement links TRBV2 to TRBJ2-7; the match to TRBD2 covers 8 bases. V trimming: 4 bases; J trimming: 2 bases; junction bases outside the gene matches: 4. This CDR3 spans 14 amino acids. The germline V gene encodes CDR1 SNHLY and CDR2 FYNNEI. This CDR3 is CASSVSGTAYEQYF. CDR3 DNA: TGTGCCAGCAGTGTTAGCGGGACTGCCTACGAGCAGTACTTC.

The chain joins TRBV18 to TRBJ1-1; D might be TRBD1 (6 bases). V was trimmed by 0 bases and J by 1 base, leaving 9 bases between them. Germline CDR1 KGHSH, CDR2 LQKENI. This CDR3 region has 15 residues. For the CDR3, the DNA is TGTGCCAGCTCACCACCGAGCAGGGGGAACACTGAAGCTTTCTTT. Translation: CASSPPSRGNTEAFF.

The chain carries TRBV7-6 and TRBJ1-5; possible D gene TRBD1, 5 bases. The CDR3 consists of 15 residues. Germline V gene sequence: CDR1 SGHVS, CDR2 FNYEAQ. The V end lost 6 bases, the J end lost 3 bases, and 15 bases lay between the germline ends. The CDR3 DNA is TGTGCCAGCAGTTTGTGGGGGGGATTCAATCAGCCCCAGCATTTT. This encodes CASSLWGGFNQPQHF.

This clone is a singleton in its sample. The rearrangement joins TRBV15 to TRBJ1-5; D unclear. The CDR3 consists of 17 residues. From germline, CDR1 is LNHNV and CDR2 YYDKDF (reference sequence). V was trimmed by 0 bases and J by 0 bases, leaving 12 bases between them. The chain's CDR3 is CATSRDLLTASNQPQHF. CDR3 nucleotides: TGTGCCACCAGCAGAGATCTGTTAACAGCTAGCAATCAGCCCCAGCATTTT.

This clone was found once. The V and J genes are TRBV5-6 and TRBJ1-4; 8 bases match TRBD1. CDR3 length: 15 amino acids. V lost 1 base and J lost 7; bases outside the gene matches: 6. Germline-derived CDR1 and CDR2 are SGHDT and YYEEEE. The CDR3 DNA sequence: TGTGCCAGCAGCTTGTCCGGACAGGGCAGTGAAAAACTGTTTTTT. Its protein product is CASSLSGQGSEKLFF. The whole variable domain, remainder taken from reference TRBV5-6 and TRBJ1-4, is DAGVTQSPTHLIKTRGQQVTLRCSPKSGHDTVSWYQQALGQGPQFIFQYYEEEERQRGNFPDRFSGHQFPNYSSELNVNALLLGDSALYLCASSLSGQGSEKLFFGSGTQLSVL.

Only a few counts were recorded for this clone. The sample contains more than one DNA sequence encoding this CDR3. The chain combines TRBV27 with TRBJ2-1, with TRBD2 matching 10 bases. The germline V gene has CDR1 MNHEY and CDR2 SMNVEV (reference sequence). Trimming at V came to 5 bases and at J to 1 base, leaving 8 bases not matched to a gene. The CDR3 loop spans 17 amino acids. CDR3 nucleotide sequence: TGTGCCAGCAGTCTCCGGACTAGCGGTAGTTCCTACAATGAGCAGTTCTTC. Protein sequence: CASSLRTSGSSYNEQFF.

The V gene is TRBV7-6, the J gene TRBJ1-4, with 8 bases that match TRBD1. Trimming cost V 5 bases and J 4 bases; bases outside gene matches: 6. In germline, CDR1 is SGHVS, CDR2 FNYEAQ. The CDR3 consists of 15 residues. Here the CDR3 reads CASSPTGGHNEKLFF. DNA of the CDR3: TGTGCCAGCAGCCCAACAGGGGGACATAATGAAAAACTGTTTTTT.

The table lists this clone with a count of one. The genes are TRBV6-5 and TRBJ2-7; TRBD2 matches at 8 bases. Germline CDR1 MNHEY, CDR2 SVGAGI. There are 12 residues in the CDR3. V was pared by 10 bases and J by 3 bases, with 5 bases of the junction left unmatched. CDR3: CATLLADYEQYF. The CDR3 region has the DNA TGTGCCACCTTACTAGCGGACTACGAGCAGTACTTC.